One sample yielded the 22 T cell receptor beta chains listed below, sequenced in a study of blood T cell repertoires in COVID-19. TCRdb keeps only in-frame clones here, not all; method: immunoSEQ multiplex PCR. In the table there are 150,000 to 200,000 clones, 80% to 90% of which are singletons. Sequences were obtained from peripheral blood. The receptors derive from a man between 60 and 70 years old with acute or convalescent COVID-19.

The rearrangement joins TRBV9 to TRBJ2-1, with 9 bases matching TRBD2. The CDR3 has 16 amino acids. Per germline, CDR1 SGDLS and CDR2 YYNGEE. V lost 0 bases, J lost 3 bases, and 4 bases stayed unmatched. The chain's CDR3 is CASSVGNSGSYNEQFF. CDR3 DNA sequence: TGTGCCAGCAGCGTAGGCAATAGCGGGAGCTACAATGAGCAGTTCTTC. Based on the CDR3 plus reference TRBV9 and TRBJ2-1, the full variable domain is DSGVTQTPKHLITATGQRVTLRCSPRSGDLSVYWYQQSLDQGLQFLIQYYNGEERAKGNILERFSAQQFPDLHSELNLSSLELGDSALYFCASSVGNSGSYNEQFFGPGTRLTVL.

The chain recombines TRBV3-1 (or the pseudogene TRBV3-2) with TRBJ1-6; D uncertain. The V and J ends lost 0 bases and 8 bases respectively, with 11 bases between them. Germline V lookup: CDR1 LGHDT, CDR2 YNNKEL (reference sequence). The CDR3 has 15 amino acids. The CDR3 coding sequence is TGTGCCAGCAGCCAAGAAGGCTTCGGGGATTCACCCCTCCACTTT. Translation: CASSQEGFGDSPLHF.

This chain uses TRBV11-1 with TRBJ2-2, with 10 bases identical to TRBD1. This CDR3 is 16 amino acids long. Germline V gene sequence: CDR1 SGHAT, CDR2 FQDESV (reference sequence). V lost 5 bases to trimming and J lost 4 bases; unmatched junction nucleotides: 7. CDR3 in amino acids: CASSATGTGATGELFF. As DNA, the CDR3 is TGTGCCAGCAGCGCCACCGGGACAGGGGCCACCGGGGAGCTGTTTTTT. Full variable domain (rest looked up from reference TRBV11-1 and TRBJ2-2): EAEVAQSPRYKITEKSQAVAFWCDPISGHATLYWYRQILGQGPELLVQFQDESVVDDSQLPKDRFSAERLKGVDSTLKIQPAELGDSAMYLCASSATGTGATGELFFGEGSRLTVL.

The chain is built from TRBV28 and TRBJ2-1; 7 bases fit TRBD2. The J segment lost 0 bases and the V segment lost 6 bases, leaving 11 bases of the junction unmatched. The CDR3 spans 17 residues. Germline V gives CDR1 MDHEN, CDR2 SYDVKM. The CDR3 DNA is TGTGCCAGCAGCAGCCAATCTAGCGGCCGCTCCTACAATGAGCAGTTCTTC. It translates to CASSSQSSGRSYNEQFF.

V gene TRBV9 combines with J gene TRBJ2-7, with 8 bases matching TRBD2. From germline, CDR1 is SGDLS and CDR2 YYNGEE. V gave up 3 bases and J gave up 0 bases; unmatched junction bases: 8. The CDR3 covers 16 residues. The CDR3 sequence is CASSESLGTSSYEQYF. The CDR3 bases are TGTGCCAGCAGCGAGTCGTTAGGGACTAGCTCCTACGAGCAGTACTTC.

Here the CDR3 DNA reads TGCGCCAGCAGCCAAGGCCGGACAGGGGGTCGTCAGCCCCAGCATTTT. Encoded protein: CASSQGRTGGRQPQHF. This chain links TRBV4-1 with TRBJ1-5, with 10 bases that match TRBD1. V was clipped by 1 base and J by 6 bases; unmatched bases: 6. The CDR3 consists of 16 residues. From germline, CDR1 is MGHRA and CDR2 YSYEKL.

This clone was counted a few times. The chain couples TRBV28 to TRBJ1-6; possible D gene TRBD1, 6 bases. Trimming pared 7 bases from V and 2 bases from J, leaving 9 bases between. Germline CDR1 MDHEN, CDR2 SYDVKM. This CDR3 is built from 14 residues. Written as DNA, the CDR3 is TGTGCCAGCAACAGGGTCACCTATAATTCACCCCTCCACTTT. Translation: CASNRVTYNSPLHF.

The chain links TRBV28 to TRBJ2-5; D is uncertain. The V gene's germline CDR1 is MDHEN and CDR2 SYDVKM. Between the trimmed V and J ends, which lost 3 bases and 5 bases, there was a span of 10 bases. This CDR3 is built from 13 residues. In DNA, the CDR3 is TGTGCCAGCAGTTTCCAGGTCCGTGAGACCCAGTACTTC. Translated: CASSFQVRETQYF.

This chain connects TRBV6-5 to TRBJ2-2, with a weak D call TRBD1 (6 bases). Germline CDR1 is MNHEY and CDR2 is SVGAGI. V was cut by 7 bases and J by 1 base, with 7 bases left in between. This CDR3 region has 13 residues. The DNA of the CDR3 is TGTGCCAGCAAGACAGGGAACACCGGGGAGCTGTTTTTT. Protein sequence: CASKTGNTGELFF.

The rearrangement uses TRBV29-1 and TRBJ2-7; 7 bases agree with TRBD1. The CDR3 is made up of 12 amino acids. Germline CDR1 SQVTM, CDR2 ANQGSEA. J was trimmed by 1 base and V by 6 bases; bases with no gene match: 3. Here the CDR3 reads CSVRTGSYEQYF. The CDR3 DNA sequence: TGCAGCGTCCGGACAGGTTCCTACGAGCAGTACTTC.

The chain combines TRBV6-2 or TRBV6-3 with TRBJ2-7; 10 bases are shared with TRBD2. This CDR3 is 14 amino acids long. CDR1 and CDR2 (germline): MNHEY, SVGEGT. V was pared by 6 bases and J by 3 bases, with 5 bases of the junction left unmatched. The CDR3 protein is CASSILAGYYEQYF. The CDR3 nucleotides read TGTGCCAGCAGCATACTAGCGGGATACTACGAGCAGTACTTC.

The chain has TRBV5-4 and TRBJ2-1; 8 positions agree with TRBD1. The CDR3 runs 17 residues. Looked up from germline, CDR1 is SGHNT and CDR2 is YYREEE (reference sequence). The J segment lost 5 bases and the V segment lost 2 bases, leaving 12 bases of the junction unmatched. The CDR3 loop is CASSFQGARGADNEQFF. Written as DNA, the CDR3 is TGTGCCAGCAGCTTCCAGGGGGCTAGAGGGGCAGACAATGAGCAGTTCTTC.

This clone was found a few times. The chain combines TRBV27 with TRBJ1-5, with D perhaps TRBD1 (6 bases). V gave up 2 bases and J gave up 0 bases, with 14 bases separating them. Germline V CDR1 and CDR2: MNHEY, SMNVEV (reference sequence). This CDR3 is 17 amino acids long. The CDR3 sequence is CASSLVFGQPSNQPQHF. The CDR3 DNA reads TGTGCCAGCAGTTTAGTATTCGGACAGCCTAGCAATCAGCCCCAGCATTTT.

V gene TRBV11-2 combines with J gene TRBJ2-7, with D unclear. Between the trimmed V and J ends, which lost 5 bases and 6 bases, there was a span of 11 bases. Germline V lookup: CDR1 SGHAT, CDR2 FQNNGV. The CDR3 extends over 12 amino acids. CDR3 loop: CASSPVGLEQYF. CDR3 DNA: TGTGCCAGCAGCCCTGTTGGCCTCGAGCAGTACTTC.

The chain links TRBV6-5 to TRBJ1-5; D gene unclear. V was shortened by 5 bases and J by 2 bases, with 10 bases between the two germline ends. The CDR3 sequence is 14 residues long. CDR1 is MNHEY, CDR2 SVGAGI, per germline. The CDR3 nucleotides read TGTGCCAGCAGTCACCGGGAGGGCAATCAGCCCCAGCATTTT. This gives the protein CASSHREGNQPQHF.

This clone was picked up a small number of times. The V call is TRBV4-1, the J call TRBJ2-2; D uncertain. CDR1 and CDR2 from the germline V gene are MGHRA and YSYEKL. CDR3 length: 18 residues. Trimming removed 10 bases at V and 4 bases at J, with 28 bases between. The CDR3 nucleotides read TGCGCCACCAGACCCCGATTCGAACTACCAGACCTCACCGGGGAGCTGTTTTTT. Translation gives CATRPRFELPDLTGELFF.

This rearrangement joins TRBV3-1 (or the pseudogene TRBV3-2) to TRBJ1-2; D remains unclear. Germline V gene lookup returns CDR1 LGHDT and CDR2 YNNKEL (reference sequence). The CDR3 sequence is 11 residues long. V lost 2 bases, J lost 10 bases, and 8 bases lay in between. DNA for the CDR3: TGTGCCAGCAGCCAAAAGGACTCCTACACCTTC. Amino acid sequence: CASSQKDSYTF.

V usage is TRBV28 and J usage is TRBJ1-5, with D perhaps TRBD1 (6 bases). Trimming removed 2 bases at V and 7 bases at J, with 15 bases between. Germline V gene lookup returns CDR1 MDHEN and CDR2 SYDVKM. The CDR3 is 15 amino acids. The CDR3 nucleotides are TGTGCCAGCAGTTTAGTGCTGGGGGCTGAACAGCCCCAGCATTTT. The encoded protein is CASSLVLGAEQPQHF.

V is TRBV4-1 and J is TRBJ2-6, with D possibly being TRBD1 (5 bases). Trimming took off 4 bases at V and 2 bases at J, with 15 bases between the two ends. Germline CDR1 is MGHRA and CDR2 is YSYEKL. This CDR3 has 17 residues. Here the CDR3 reads CASSPKTGTTGANVLTF. DNA of the CDR3: TGCGCCAGCAGCCCGAAAACAGGAACAACTGGGGCCAACGTCCTGACTTTC.

The chain joins TRBV13 to TRBJ1-1; possibly TRBD1 for D (6 bases). CDR3 length: 13 amino acids. Germline V gene sequence: CDR1 PRHDT, CDR2 FYEKMQ (reference sequence). The germline V and J ends were trimmed by 5 bases and 8 bases, with 15 bases remaining between them. CDR3 DNA: TGTGCCAGCAGCCAACAAACAGGGTTGGAAGCTTTCTTT. The encoded protein is CASSQQTGLEAFF.

The chain is built from TRBV5-1 and TRBJ2-2; D ambiguous. Germline V gene sequence: CDR1 SGHRS, CDR2 YFSETQ. V gave up 0 bases and J gave up 2 bases, with 8 bases separating them. CDR3 length equals 15 residues. The CDR3 sequence: CASSLDPVNTGELFF. In DNA form, the CDR3 reads TGCGCCAGCAGCTTGGATCCGGTTAACACCGGGGAGCTGTTTTTT.

The J gene is TRBJ2-7, the V gene TRBV9; 7 bases map to TRBD2. This CDR3 has 15 residues. The V gene's germline CDR1 is SGDLS and CDR2 YYNGEE. V was pared by 0 bases and J by 6 bases, with 9 bases of the junction left unmatched. The CDR3 nucleotides are TGTGCCAGCAGCGTAGCCGCGGGGGAGTGGGTCGAGCAGTACTTC. Translation gives CASSVAAGEWVEQYF.